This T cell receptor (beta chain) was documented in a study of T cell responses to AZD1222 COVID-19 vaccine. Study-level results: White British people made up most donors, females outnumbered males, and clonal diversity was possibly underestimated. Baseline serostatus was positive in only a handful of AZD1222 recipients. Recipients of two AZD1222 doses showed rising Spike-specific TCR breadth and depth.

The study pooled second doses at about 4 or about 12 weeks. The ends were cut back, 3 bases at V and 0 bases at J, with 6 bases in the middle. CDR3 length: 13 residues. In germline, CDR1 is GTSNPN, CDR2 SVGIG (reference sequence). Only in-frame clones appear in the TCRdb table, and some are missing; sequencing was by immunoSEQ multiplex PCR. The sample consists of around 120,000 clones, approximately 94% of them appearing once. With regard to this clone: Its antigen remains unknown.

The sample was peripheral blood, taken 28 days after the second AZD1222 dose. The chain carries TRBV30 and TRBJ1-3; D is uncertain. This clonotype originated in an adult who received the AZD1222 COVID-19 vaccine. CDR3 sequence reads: CAWRSSSGNTIYF. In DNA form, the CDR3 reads TGTGCCTGGAGAAGTAGCTCTGGAAACACCATATATTTT.